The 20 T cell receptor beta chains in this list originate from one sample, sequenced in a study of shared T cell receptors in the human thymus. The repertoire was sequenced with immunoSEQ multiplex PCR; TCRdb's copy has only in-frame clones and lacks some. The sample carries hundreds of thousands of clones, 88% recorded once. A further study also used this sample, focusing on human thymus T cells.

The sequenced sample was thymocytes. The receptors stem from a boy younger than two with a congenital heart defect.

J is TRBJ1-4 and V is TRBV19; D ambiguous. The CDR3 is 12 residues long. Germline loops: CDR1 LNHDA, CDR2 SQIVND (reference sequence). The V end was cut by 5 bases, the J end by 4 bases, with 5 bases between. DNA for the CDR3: TGTGCCAGTAGTCCATTTAATGAAAAACTGTTTTTT. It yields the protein CASSPFNEKLFF.

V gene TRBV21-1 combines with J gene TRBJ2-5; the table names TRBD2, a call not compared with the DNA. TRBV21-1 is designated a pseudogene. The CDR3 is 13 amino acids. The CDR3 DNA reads TGTGCCAGTAGCGGGAGAAACGTAGAGACCCAGTACTTC. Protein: CASSGRNVETQYF.

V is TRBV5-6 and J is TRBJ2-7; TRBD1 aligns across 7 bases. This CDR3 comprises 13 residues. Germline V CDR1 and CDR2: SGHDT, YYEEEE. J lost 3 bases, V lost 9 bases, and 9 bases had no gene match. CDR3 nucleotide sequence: TGTGCCACCCGGAGACAGGGACACTACGAGCAGTACTTC. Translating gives CATRRQGHYEQYF. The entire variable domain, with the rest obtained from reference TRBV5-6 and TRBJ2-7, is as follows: DAGVTQSPTHLIKTRGQQVTLRCSPKSGHDTVSWYQQALGQGPQFIFQYYEEEERQRGNFPDRFSGHQFPNYSSELNVNALLLGDSALYLCATRRQGHYEQYFGPGTRLTVT.

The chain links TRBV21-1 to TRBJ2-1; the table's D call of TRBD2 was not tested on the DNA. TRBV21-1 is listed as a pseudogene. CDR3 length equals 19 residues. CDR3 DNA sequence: TGTGCCAGCAGCAAAGATTGGACTAGCGGGAGAATGGCATACAATGAGCAGTTCTTC. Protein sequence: CASSKDWTSGRMAYNEQFF.

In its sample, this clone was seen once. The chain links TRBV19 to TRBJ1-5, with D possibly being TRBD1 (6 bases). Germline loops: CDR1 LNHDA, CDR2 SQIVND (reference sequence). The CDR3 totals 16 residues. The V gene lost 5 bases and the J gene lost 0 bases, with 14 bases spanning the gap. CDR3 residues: CASSERTAYSNQPQHF. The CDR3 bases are TGTGCCAGTAGTGAGCGGACAGCATATAGCAATCAGCCCCAGCATTTT.

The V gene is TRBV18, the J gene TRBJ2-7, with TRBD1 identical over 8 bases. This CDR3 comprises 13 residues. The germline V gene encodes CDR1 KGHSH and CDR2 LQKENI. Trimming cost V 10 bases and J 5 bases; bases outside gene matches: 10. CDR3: CATTDRGPHEQYF. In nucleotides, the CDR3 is TGTGCCACCACCGACAGGGGCCCTCACGAGCAGTACTTC.

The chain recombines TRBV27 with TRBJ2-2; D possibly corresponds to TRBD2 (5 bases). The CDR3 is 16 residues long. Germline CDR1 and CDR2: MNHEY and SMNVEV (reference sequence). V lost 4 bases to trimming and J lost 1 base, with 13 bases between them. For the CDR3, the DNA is TGTGCCAGCAGTTCGAACGGGATTGAGAACACCGGGGAGCTGTTTTTT. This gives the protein CASSSNGIENTGELFF.

CDR3 in DNA: TGTGCCACCGCGGGAATACTCTACAATGAGCAGTTCTTC. This sequence encodes CATAGILYNEQFF. The rearrangement uses TRBV11-1 and TRBJ2-1; maybe TRBD2 (6 bases). The germline V and J ends were trimmed by 10 bases and 3 bases, with 13 bases remaining between them. From germline, CDR1 is SGHAT and CDR2 FQDESV (reference sequence). The CDR3 totals 13 residues. The variable domain in full, with the rest retrieved from reference TRBV11-1 and TRBJ2-1, is EAEVAQSPRYKITEKSQAVAFWCDPISGHATLYWYRQILGQGPELLVQFQDESVVDDSQLPKDRFSAERLKGVDSTLKIQPAELGDSAMYLCATAGILYNEQFFGPGTRLTVL.

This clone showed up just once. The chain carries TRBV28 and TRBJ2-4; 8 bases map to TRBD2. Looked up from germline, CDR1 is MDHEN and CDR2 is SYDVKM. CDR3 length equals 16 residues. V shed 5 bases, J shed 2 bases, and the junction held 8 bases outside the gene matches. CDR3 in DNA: TGTGCCAGCAGTCCGTCGGGAGGGCCACCCAAAAACATTCAGTACTTC. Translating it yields CASSPSGGPPKNIQYF.

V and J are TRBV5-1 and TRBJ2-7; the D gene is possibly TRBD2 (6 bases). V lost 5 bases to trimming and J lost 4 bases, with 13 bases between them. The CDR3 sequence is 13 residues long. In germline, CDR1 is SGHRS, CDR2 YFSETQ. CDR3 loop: CASSSGGEYEQYF. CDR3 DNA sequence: TGCGCCAGCAGTTCCGGGGGTGAGTACGAGCAGTACTTC.

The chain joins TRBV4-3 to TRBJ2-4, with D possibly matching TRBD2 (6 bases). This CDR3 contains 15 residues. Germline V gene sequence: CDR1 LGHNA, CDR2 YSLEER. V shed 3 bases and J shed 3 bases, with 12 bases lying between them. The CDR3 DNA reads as TGCGCCAGCAGCCATGCCGCCGGGGGCAAAAACATTCAGTACTTC. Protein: CASSHAAGGKNIQYF.

Written as DNA, the CDR3 is TGTGCCAGCAGCTTATCCCGGACAGGGGAGGGGGAGGGCTACACCTTC. As protein: CASSLSRTGEGEGYTF. The chain employs TRBV7-9 and TRBJ1-2, with 9 bases matching TRBD1. Unmatched junction bases numbered 12, after V lost 2 bases and J lost 8 bases. This CDR3 has 16 amino acids. Germline V lookup: CDR1 SEHNR, CDR2 FQNEAQ (reference sequence).

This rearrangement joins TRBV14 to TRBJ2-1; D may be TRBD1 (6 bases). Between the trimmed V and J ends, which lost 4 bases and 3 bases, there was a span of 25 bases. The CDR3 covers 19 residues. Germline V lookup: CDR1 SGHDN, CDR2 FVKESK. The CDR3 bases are TGTGCCAGCAGCCCACCGGGACATATAGGGTACATCGACTACAATGAGCAGTTCTTC. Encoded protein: CASSPPGHIGYIDYNEQFF.

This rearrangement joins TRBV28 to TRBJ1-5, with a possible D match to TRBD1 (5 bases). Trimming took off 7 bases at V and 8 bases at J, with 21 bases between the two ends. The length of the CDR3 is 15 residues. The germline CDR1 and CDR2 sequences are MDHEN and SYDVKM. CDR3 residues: CASTPGGGKFEPQHF. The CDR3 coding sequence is TGTGCCAGCACCCCCGGGGGGGGGAAATTTGAGCCCCAGCATTTT.

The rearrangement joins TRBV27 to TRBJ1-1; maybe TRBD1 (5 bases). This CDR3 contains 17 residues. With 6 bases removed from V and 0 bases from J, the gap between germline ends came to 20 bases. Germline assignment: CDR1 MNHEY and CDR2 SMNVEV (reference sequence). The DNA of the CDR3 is TGTGCCAGCAGCCCTCCCCCAGGGAAAACAATGAACACTGAAGCTTTCTTT. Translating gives CASSPPPGKTMNTEAFF.

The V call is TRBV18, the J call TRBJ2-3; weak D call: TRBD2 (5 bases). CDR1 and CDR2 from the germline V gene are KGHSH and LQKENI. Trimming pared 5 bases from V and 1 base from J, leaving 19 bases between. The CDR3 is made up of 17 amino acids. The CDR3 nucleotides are TGTGCCAGCTCAGGCCCCGCTGAGGGCGGCCGCACAGATACGCAGTATTTT. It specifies CASSGPAEGGRTDTQYF.

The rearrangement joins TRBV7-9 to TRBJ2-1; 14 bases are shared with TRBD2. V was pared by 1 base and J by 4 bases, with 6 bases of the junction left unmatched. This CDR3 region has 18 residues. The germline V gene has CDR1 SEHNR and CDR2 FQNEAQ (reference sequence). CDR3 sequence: CASSLGLAGGPGYNEQFF. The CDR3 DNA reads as TGTGCCAGCAGCTTAGGACTAGCGGGAGGGCCAGGTTACAATGAGCAGTTCTTC.

CDR3 nucleotides: TGTGCCAGCAGCGTAAATGACATGTCTACTCTGGGGGCCAACGTCCTGACTTTC. Translating gives CASSVNDMSTLGANVLTF. This chain uses TRBV9 with TRBJ2-6; D call uncertain. This CDR3 spans 18 amino acids. V lost 1 base and J 4 bases, leaving 18 bases between the germline ends. Germline V lookup: CDR1 SGDLS, CDR2 YYNGEE.

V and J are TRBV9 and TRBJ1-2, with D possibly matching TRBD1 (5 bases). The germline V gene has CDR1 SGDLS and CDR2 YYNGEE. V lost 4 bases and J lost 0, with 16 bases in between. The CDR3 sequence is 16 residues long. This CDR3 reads CASSLGLYGANYGYTF. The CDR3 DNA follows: TGTGCCAGCAGCCTGGGACTTTATGGGGCTAACTATGGCTACACCTTC.

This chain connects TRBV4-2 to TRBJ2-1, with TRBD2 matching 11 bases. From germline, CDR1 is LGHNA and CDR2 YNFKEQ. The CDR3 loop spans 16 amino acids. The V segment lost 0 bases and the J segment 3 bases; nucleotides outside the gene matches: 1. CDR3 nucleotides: TGTGCCAGCAGCCAAGAACTAGCGGGAGACTACAATGAGCAGTTCTTC. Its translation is CASSQELAGDYNEQFF.